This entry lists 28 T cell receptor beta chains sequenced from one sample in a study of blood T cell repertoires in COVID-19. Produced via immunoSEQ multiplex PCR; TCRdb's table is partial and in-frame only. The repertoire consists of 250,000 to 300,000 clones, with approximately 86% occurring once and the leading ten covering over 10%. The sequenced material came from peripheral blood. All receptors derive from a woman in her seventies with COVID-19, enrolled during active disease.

CDR3 nucleotide sequence: TGTGCTAGTGGTTTGGTACGTCGGGGCTACACCTTC. Its protein product is CASGLVRRGYTF. The rearrangement uses TRBV12-5 and TRBJ1-2, with D unclear. V lost 0 bases and J lost 8, with 7 bases in between. Germline loops: CDR1 LGHNT, CDR2 FRNRAP. The CDR3 extends over 12 amino acids. The entire variable domain, with the rest obtained from reference TRBV12-5 and TRBJ1-2, is as follows: DARVTQTPRHKVTEMGQEVTMRCQPILGHNTVFWYRQTMMQGLELLAYFRNRAPLDDSGMPKDRFSAEMPDATLATLKIQPSEPRDSAVYFCASGLVRRGYTFGSGTRLTVV.

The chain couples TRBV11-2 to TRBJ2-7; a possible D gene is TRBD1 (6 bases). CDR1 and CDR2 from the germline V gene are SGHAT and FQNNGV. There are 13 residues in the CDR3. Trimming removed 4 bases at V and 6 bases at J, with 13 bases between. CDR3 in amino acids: CASSSGQFSEQYF. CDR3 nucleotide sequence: TGTGCCAGCAGCTCCGGACAGTTCAGCGAGCAGTACTTC.

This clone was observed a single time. The CDR3 spells CASSLDGLKHSNQPQHF. The CDR3 DNA follows: TGTGCCAGCAGTTTAGATGGACTCAAACATAGCAATCAGCCCCAGCATTTT. This chain connects TRBV28 to TRBJ1-5; no definite D call. The CDR3 sequence is 17 residues long. The germline V gene has CDR1 MDHEN and CDR2 SYDVKM. V lost 2 bases to trimming and J lost 0 bases, with 14 bases between them.

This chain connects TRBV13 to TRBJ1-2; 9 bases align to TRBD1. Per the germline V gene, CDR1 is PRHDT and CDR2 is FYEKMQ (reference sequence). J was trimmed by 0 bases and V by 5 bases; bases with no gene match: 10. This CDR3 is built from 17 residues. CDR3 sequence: CASSHGTGTGTNYGYTF. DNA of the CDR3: TGTGCCAGCAGCCACGGGACCGGGACAGGGACTAACTATGGCTACACCTTC.

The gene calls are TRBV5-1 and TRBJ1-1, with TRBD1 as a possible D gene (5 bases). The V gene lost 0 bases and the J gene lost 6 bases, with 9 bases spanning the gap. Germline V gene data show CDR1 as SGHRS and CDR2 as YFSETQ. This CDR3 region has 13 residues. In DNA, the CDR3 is TGCGCCAGCAGCTTGGCAGGGTACGCTGAAGCTTTCTTT. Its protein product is CASSLAGYAEAFF. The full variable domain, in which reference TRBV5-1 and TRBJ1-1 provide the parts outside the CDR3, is KAGVTQTPRYLIKTRGQQVTLSCSPISGHRSVSWYQQTPGQGLQFLFEYFSETQRNKGNFPGRFSGRQFSNSRSEMNVSTLELGDSALYLCASSLAGYAEAFFGQGTRLTVV.

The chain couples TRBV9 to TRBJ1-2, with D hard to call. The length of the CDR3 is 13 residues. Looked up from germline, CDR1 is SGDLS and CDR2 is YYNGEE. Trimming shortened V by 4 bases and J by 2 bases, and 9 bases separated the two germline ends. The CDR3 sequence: CASSLTENYGYTF. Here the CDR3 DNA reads TGTGCCAGCAGCCTGACTGAAAACTATGGCTACACCTTC.

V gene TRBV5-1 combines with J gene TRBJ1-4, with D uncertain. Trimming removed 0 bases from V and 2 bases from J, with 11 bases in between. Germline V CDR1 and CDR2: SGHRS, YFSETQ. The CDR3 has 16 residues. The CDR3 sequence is CASSLAPTLTNEKLFF. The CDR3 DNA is TGCGCCAGCAGCTTGGCCCCCACTTTGACTAATGAAAAACTGTTTTTT.

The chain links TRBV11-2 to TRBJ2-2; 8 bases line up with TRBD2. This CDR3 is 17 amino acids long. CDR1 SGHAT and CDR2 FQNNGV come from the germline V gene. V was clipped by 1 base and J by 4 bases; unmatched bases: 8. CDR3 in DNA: TGTGCCAGCAGCTTAGTATGGGAGCTAGCGGGCACCGGGGAGCTGTTTTTT. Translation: CASSLVWELAGTGELFF.

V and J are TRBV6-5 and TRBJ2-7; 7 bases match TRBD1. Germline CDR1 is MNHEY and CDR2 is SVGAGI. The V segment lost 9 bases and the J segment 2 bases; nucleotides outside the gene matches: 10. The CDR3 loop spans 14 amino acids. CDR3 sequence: CASSPDRDAYEQYF. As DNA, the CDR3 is TGTGCCAGTAGTCCAGACAGGGACGCCTACGAGCAGTACTTC.

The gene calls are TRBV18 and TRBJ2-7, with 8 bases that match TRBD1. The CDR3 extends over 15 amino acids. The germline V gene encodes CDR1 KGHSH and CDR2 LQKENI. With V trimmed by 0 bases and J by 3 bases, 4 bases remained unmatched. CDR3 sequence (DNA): TGTGCCAGCTCACCACCGACAGGGGTAGGCTACGAGCAGTACTTC. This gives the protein CASSPPTGVGYEQYF. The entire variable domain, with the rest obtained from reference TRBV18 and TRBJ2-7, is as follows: NAGVMQNPRHLVRRRGQEARLRCSPMKGHSHVYWYRQLPEEGLKFMVYLQKENIIDESGMPKERFSAEFPKEGPSILRIQQVVRGDSAAYFCASSPPTGVGYEQYFGPGTRLTVT.

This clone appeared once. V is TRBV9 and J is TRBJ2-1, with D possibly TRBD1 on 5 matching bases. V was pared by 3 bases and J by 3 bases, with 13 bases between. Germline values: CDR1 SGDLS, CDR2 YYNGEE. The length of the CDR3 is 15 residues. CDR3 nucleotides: TGTGCCAGCAGCGAAGACCCCCAGGGCTACAATGAGCAGTTCTTC. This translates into CASSEDPQGYNEQFF.

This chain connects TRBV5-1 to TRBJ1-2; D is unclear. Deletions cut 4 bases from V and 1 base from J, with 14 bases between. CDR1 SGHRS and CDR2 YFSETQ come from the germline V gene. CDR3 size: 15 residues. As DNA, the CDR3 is TGCGCCAGCAGCCCGGAGGCGGCTATTAACTATGGCTACACCTTC. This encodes CASSPEAAINYGYTF.

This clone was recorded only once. The CDR3 DNA reads TGTGCCAGCAGCTTAAGCAGGGATGGCGAGCAGTACTTC. Translation gives CASSLSRDGEQYF. This rearrangement joins TRBV7-3 to TRBJ2-7; possible D gene TRBD1, 5 bases. With 1 base removed from V and 6 bases from J, the gap between germline ends came to 10 bases. Germline lookup yields CDR1 SGHTA and CDR2 FQGTGA. The CDR3 is made up of 13 amino acids.

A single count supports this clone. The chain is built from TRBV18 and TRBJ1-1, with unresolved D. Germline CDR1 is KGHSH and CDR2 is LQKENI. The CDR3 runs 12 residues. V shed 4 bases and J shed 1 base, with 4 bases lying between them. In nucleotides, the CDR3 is TGTGCCAGCTCACAGAGGAACACTGAAGCTTTCTTT. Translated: CASSQRNTEAFF.

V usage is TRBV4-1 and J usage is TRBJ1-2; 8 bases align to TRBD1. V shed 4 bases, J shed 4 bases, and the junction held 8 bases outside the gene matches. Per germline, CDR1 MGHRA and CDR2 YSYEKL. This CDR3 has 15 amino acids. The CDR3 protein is CASSRPGQDFYGYTF. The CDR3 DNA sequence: TGCGCCAGCAGCCGACCGGGACAGGACTTCTATGGCTACACCTTC.

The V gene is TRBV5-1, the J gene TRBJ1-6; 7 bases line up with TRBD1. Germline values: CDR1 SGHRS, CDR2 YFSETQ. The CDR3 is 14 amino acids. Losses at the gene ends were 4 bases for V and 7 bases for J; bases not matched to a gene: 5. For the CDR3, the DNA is TGCGCCAGCAGCGAGGGACAGCCGAATTCACCCCTCCACTTT. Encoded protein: CASSEGQPNSPLHF.

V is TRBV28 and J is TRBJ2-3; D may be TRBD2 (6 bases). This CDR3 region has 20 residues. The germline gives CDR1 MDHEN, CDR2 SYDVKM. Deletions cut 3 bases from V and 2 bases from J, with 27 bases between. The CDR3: CASSFPGGGFPSLVTDTQYF. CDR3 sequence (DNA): TGTGCCAGCAGTTTTCCGGGCGGAGGGTTTCCTTCTCTCGTCACAGATACGCAGTATTTT.

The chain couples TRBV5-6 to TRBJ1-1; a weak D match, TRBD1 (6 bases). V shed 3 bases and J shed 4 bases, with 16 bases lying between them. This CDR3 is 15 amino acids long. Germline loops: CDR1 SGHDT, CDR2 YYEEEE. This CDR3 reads CASSYVTGMGTEAFF. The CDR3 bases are TGTGCCAGCAGCTATGTTACAGGGATGGGCACTGAAGCTTTCTTT.

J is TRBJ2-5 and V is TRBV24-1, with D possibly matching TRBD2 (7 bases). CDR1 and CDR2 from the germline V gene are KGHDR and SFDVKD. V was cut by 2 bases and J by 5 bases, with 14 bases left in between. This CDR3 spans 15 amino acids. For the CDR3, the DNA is TGTGCCACCAGTGATTCTCGGGGGGCCACGGAGACCCAGTACTTC. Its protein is CATSDSRGATETQYF.

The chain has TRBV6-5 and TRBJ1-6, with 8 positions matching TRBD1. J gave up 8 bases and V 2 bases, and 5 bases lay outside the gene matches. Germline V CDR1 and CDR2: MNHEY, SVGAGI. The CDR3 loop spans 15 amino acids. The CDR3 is CASSYPGQGDSPLHF. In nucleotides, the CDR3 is TGTGCCAGCAGTTACCCCGGACAGGGAGATTCACCCCTCCACTTT.

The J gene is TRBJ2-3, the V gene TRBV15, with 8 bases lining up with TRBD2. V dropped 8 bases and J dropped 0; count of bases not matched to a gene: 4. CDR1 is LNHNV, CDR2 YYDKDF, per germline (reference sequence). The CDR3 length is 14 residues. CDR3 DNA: TGTGCCACCCGGACTAGCTTGAGCACAGATACGCAGTATTTT. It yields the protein CATRTSLSTDTQYF.

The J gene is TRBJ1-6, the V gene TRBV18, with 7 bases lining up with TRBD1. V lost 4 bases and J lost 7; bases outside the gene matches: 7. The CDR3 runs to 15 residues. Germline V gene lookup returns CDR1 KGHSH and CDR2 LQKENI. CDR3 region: CASSRGGRDNSPLHF. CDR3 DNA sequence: TGTGCCAGCTCACGAGGGGGCCGGGACAATTCACCCCTCCACTTT.

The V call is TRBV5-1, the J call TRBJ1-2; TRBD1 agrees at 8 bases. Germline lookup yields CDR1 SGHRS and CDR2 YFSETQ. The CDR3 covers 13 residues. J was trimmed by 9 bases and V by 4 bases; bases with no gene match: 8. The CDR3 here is CASSQDRAISYTF. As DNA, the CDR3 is TGCGCCAGCAGCCAGGACAGGGCGATTAGCTACACCTTC.

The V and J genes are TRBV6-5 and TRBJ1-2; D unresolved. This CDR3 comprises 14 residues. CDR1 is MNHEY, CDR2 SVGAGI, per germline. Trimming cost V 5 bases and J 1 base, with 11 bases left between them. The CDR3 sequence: CASSRSQINYGYTF. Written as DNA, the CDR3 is TGTGCCAGCAGTAGATCACAGATTAACTATGGCTACACCTTC.

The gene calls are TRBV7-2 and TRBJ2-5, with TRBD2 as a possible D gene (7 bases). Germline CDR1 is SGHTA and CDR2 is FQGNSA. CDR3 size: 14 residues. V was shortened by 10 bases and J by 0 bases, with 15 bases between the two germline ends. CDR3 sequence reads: CATNRGGYQETQYF. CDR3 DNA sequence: TGTGCCACCAATAGGGGGGGGTACCAAGAGACCCAGTACTTC.

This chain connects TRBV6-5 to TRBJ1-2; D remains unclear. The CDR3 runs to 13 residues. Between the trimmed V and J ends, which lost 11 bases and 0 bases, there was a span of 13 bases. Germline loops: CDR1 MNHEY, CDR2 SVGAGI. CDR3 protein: CALASDSNYGYTF. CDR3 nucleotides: TGTGCCCTGGCTAGTGATTCTAACTATGGCTACACCTTC.

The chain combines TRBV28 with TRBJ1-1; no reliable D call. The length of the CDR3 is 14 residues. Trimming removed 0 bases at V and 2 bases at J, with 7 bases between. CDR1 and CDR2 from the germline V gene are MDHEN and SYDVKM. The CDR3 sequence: CASSLWGENTEAFF. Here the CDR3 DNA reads TGTGCCAGCAGTTTATGGGGAGAAAACACTGAAGCTTTCTTT.

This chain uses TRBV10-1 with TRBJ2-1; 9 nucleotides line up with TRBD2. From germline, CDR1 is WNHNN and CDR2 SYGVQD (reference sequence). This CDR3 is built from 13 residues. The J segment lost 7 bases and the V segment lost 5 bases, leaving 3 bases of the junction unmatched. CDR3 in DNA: TGCGCCAGCAGTTTTAGCGGGGGTAATGAGCAGTTCTTC. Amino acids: CASSFSGGNEQFF.